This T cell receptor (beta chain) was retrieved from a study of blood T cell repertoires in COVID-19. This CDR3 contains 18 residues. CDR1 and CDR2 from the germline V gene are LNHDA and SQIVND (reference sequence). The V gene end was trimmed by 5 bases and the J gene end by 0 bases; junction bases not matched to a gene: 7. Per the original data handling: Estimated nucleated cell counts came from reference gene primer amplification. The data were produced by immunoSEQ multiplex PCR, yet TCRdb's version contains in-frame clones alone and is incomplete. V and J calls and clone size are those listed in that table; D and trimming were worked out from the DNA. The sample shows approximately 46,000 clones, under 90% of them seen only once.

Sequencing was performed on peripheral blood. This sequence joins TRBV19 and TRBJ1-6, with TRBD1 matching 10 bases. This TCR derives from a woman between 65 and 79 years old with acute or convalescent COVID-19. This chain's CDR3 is CASSLRQGASSYNSPLHF. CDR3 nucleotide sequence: TGTGCCAGTAGTCTACGACAGGGGGCAAGCTCCTATAATTCACCCCTCCACTTT. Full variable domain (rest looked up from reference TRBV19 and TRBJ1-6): DGGITQSPKYLFRKEGQNVTLSCEQNLNHDAMYWYRQDPGQGLRLIYYSQIVNDFQKGDIAEGYSVSREKKESFPLTVTSAQKNPTAFYLCASSLRQGASSYNSPLHFGNGTRLTVT.